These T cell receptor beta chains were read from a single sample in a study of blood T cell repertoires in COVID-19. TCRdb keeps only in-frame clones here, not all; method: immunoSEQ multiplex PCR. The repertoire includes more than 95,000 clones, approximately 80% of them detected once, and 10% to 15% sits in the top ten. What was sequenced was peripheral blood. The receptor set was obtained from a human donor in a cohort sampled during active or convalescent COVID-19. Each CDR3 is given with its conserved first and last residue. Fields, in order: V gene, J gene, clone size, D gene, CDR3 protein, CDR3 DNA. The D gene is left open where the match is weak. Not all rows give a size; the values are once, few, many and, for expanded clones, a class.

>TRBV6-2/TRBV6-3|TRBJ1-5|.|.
CASSSPARSQHF
TGTGCCAGCAGCTCCCCCGCCAGGTCCCAGCATTTT
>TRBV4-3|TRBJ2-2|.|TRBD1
CASSRRTGYTGELFF
TGCGCCAGCAGCCGACGGACAGGGTACACCGGGGAGCTGTTTTTT
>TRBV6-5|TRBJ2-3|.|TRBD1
CASSSLGTGEGDTQYF
TGTGCCAGCAGTTCCCTAGGGACAGGGGAGGGAGATACGCAGTATTTT
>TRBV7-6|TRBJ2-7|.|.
CASSLGDFSYEQYF
TGTGCCAGCAGCTTAGGCGATTTCTCCTACGAGCAGTACTTC
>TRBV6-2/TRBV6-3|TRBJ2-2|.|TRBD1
CASIPIDRVKPGELFF
TGTGCCAGCATCCCCATCGACAGGGTTAAGCCCGGGGAGCTGTTTTTT
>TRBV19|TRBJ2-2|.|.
CASSPPLGANTGELFF
TGTGCCAGTAGTCCCCCCCTAGGGGCGAACACCGGGGAGCTGTTTTTT
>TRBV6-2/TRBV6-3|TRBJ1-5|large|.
CASSYTGQPQHF
TGTGCCAGCAGTTATACGGGTCAGCCCCAGCATTTT
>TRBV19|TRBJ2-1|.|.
CASSRYGTQTVEQFF
TGTGCCAGTAGTAGATACGGGACTCAAACGGTTGAGCAGTTCTTC
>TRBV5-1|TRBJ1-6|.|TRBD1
CASSWAGTGEDSPLHF
TGCGCCAGCAGTTGGGCCGGGACAGGGGAGGATTCACCCCTCCACTTT
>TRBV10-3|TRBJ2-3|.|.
CAITEHGDTQYF
TGTGCCATCACTGAACACGGGGATACGCAGTATTTT
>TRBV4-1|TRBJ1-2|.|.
CASSQGLTGGYTF
TGCGCCAGCAGCCAAGGTTTAACGGGGGGCTACACCTTC
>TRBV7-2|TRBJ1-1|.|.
CASKEGLNTEAFF
TGTGCCAGCAAGGAGGGGCTGAACACTGAAGCTTTCTTT
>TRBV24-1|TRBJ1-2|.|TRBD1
CATSGGTGVNYGYTF
TGTGCCACCAGTGGCGGGACAGGAGTTAACTATGGCTACACCTTC
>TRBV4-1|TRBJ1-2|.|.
CASSQLTGFGYGYTF
TGCGCCAGCAGCCAACTTACAGGGTTCGGCTATGGCTACACCTTC
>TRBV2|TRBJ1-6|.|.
CASKLQVYNSPLHF
TGTGCCAGCAAGTTACAGGTTTATAATTCACCCCTCCACTTT
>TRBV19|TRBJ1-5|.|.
CASSIGRGNQPQHF
TGTGCCAGTAGTATAGGCAGGGGCAATCAGCCCCAGCATTTT
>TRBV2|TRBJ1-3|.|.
CASKQAKTGNTIYF
TGTGCCAGCAAGCAGGCGAAGACTGGAAACACCATATATTTT
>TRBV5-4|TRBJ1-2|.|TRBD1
CASSTDRVSYGYTF
TGTGCCAGCAGCACCGACAGGGTCAGCTATGGCTACACCTTC
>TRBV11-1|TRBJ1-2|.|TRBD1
CASRGTGAASYGYTF
TGTGCCAGCAGGGGGACAGGGGCCGCCAGTTATGGCTACACCTTC
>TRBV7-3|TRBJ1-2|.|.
CASSLQVGYGYTF
TGTGCCAGCAGCTTACAGGTCGGCTATGGCTACACCTTC
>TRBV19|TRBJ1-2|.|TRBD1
CASTRTGSNYGYTF
TGTGCCAGTACCAGGACAGGCTCGAACTATGGCTACACCTTC
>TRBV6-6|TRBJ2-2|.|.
CASSYSRVGELFF
TGTGCCAGCAGTTACTCGAGGGTCGGGGAGCTGTTTTTT
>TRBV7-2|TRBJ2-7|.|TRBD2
CASSLYAGGPGEQYF
TGTGCCAGCAGCTTATACGCGGGGGGGCCTGGCGAGCAGTACTTC
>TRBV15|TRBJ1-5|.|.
CATSRDSVHQPQHF
TGTGCCACCAGCAGAGATTCTGTCCATCAGCCCCAGCATTTT
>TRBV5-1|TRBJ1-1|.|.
CASSDRQSEAFF
TGCGCCAGCAGCGATAGACAGAGTGAAGCTTTCTTT
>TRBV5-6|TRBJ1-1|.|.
CASTGGENTEAFF
TGTGCCAGCACCGGGGGGGAGAACACTGAAGCTTTCTTT
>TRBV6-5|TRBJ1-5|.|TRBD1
CASSRVGTGDQPQHF
TGTGCCAGCAGTCGGGTCGGGACAGGCGATCAGCCCCAGCATTTT
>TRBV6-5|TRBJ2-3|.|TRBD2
CASSLLAGGDTQYF
TGTGCCAGCAGCCTACTAGCGGGGGGGGATACGCAGTATTTT
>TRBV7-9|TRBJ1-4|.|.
CASSLAGAGYEKLFF
TGTGCCAGCAGCTTAGCGGGGGCTGGATATGAAAAACTGTTTTTT
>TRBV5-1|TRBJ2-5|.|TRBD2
CASSPDSGGAETQYF
TGCGCCAGCAGCCCGGACAGCGGGGGGGCCGAGACCCAGTACTTC
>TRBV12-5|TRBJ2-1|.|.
CASGLDVVGGATYNEQFF
TGTGCTAGTGGTTTAGATGTAGTTGGGGGGGCCACCTACAATGAGCAGTTCTTC
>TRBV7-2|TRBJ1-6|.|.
CASSARDTSYNSPLHF
TGTGCCAGCAGCGCCCGAGACACTTCCTATAATTCACCCCTCCACTTT
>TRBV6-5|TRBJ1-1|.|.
CASRQGNTEAFF
TGTGCCAGCAGACAGGGGAACACTGAAGCTTTCTTT
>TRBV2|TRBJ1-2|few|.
CASNTGMYGYTF
TGTGCCAGCAATACAGGGATGTATGGCTACACCTTC
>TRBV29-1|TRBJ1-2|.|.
CSVEAGEGYGYTF
TGCAGCGTTGAGGCAGGGGAGGGCTATGGCTACACCTTC
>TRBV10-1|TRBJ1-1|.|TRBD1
CASSLGQGPNSEAFF
TGCGCCAGCAGTTTGGGACAGGGACCGAACAGTGAAGCTTTCTTT
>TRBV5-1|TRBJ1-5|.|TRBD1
CASSLGTGESQPQHF
TGCGCCAGCAGCCTTGGGACAGGGGAGAGCCAGCCCCAGCATTTT
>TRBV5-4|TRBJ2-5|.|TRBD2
CASSLMIGGALGTQYF
TGTGCCAGCAGCTTGATGATCGGGGGGGCCCTGGGGACCCAGTACTTC
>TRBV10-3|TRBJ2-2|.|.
CAISESGDTGELFF
TGTGCCATCAGTGAGTCAGGGGACACCGGGGAGCTGTTTTTT
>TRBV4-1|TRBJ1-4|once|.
CASSPLEDTTSEKLFF
TGCGCCAGCAGCCCCCTCGAGGACACGACTAGTGAAAAACTGTTTTTT
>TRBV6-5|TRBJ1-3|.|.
CASSYSRQGSTIYF
TGTGCCAGCAGTTACTCGCGGCAGGGGAGCACCATATATTTT
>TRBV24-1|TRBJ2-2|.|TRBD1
CATSDSGGLTGELFF
TGTGCCACCAGTGATTCAGGGGGCTTAACCGGGGAGCTGTTTTTT
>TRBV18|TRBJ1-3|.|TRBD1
CASSPDGQARNTIYF
TGTGCCAGCTCACCAGATGGACAGGCCCGAAACACCATATATTTT
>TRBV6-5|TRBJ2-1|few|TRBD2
CASSRRGGDNEQFF
TGTGCCAGCAGTCGCCGGGGGGGCGACAATGAGCAGTTCTTC
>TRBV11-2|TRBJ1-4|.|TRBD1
CASRRTGVGGEKLFF
TGTGCCAGCAGACGGACAGGGGTCGGGGGTGAAAAACTGTTTTTT
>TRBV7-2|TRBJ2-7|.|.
CASREGIEQYF
TGTGCCAGCAGGGAGGGAATCGAGCAGTACTTC
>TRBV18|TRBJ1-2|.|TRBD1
CASSPEGTGAVGYTF
TGTGCCAGCTCACCGGAAGGGACAGGCGCCGTCGGCTACACCTTC
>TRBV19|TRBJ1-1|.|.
CASSIGRGLGTEAFF
TGTGCCAGTAGTATAGGAAGGGGGTTAGGCACTGAAGCTTTCTTT
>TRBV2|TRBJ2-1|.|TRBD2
CASKLSGGGSIF
TGTGCCAGCAAACTTAGCGGGGGGGGCAGTATCTTC
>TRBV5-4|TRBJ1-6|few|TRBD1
CASSGQGRAPLHF
TGTGCCAGCAGCGGACAGGGGCGGGCACCCCTCCACTTT
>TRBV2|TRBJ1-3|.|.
CASSGNSAASGNTIYF
TGTGCCAGCAGTGGGAACAGTGCAGCCTCTGGAAACACCATATATTTT
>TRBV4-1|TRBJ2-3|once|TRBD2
CASSQDPRGGVTSTDTQYF
TGCGCCAGCAGCCAAGATCCGCGCGGGGGGGTAACTAGCACAGATACGCAGTATTTT
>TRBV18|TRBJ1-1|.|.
CASSPLEAPGTLYTEAFF
TGTGCCAGCTCACCTTTAGAGGCCCCTGGGACACTATACACTGAAGCTTTCTTT
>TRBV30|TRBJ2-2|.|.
CAWSVLRTVTGELFF
TGTGCCTGGAGTGTACTTAGGACTGTCACCGGGGAGCTGTTTTTT
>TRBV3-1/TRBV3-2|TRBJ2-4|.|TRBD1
CASSLWTGGVHIQYF
TGTGCCAGCAGCCTCTGGACAGGGGGCGTGCACATTCAGTACTTC
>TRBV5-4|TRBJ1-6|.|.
CASSVSGIRHSPLHF
TGTGCCAGCAGCGTCTCAGGGATCCGCCATTCACCCCTCCACTTT
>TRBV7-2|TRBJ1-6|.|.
CASSLERRPLHF
TGTGCCAGCAGCTTAGAAAGGAGGCCCCTCCACTTT
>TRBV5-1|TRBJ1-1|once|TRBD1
CASSRQGRAEAFF
TGCGCCAGCAGCCGACAGGGGAGGGCTGAAGCTTTCTTT
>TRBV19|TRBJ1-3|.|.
CASSPRHFSGNTIYF
TGTGCCAGTAGTCCTCGACACTTCTCTGGAAACACCATATATTTT
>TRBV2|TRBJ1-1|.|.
CASSSLGAGATEAFF
TGTGCCAGCAGTAGCTTAGGGGCAGGGGCTACTGAAGCTTTCTTT